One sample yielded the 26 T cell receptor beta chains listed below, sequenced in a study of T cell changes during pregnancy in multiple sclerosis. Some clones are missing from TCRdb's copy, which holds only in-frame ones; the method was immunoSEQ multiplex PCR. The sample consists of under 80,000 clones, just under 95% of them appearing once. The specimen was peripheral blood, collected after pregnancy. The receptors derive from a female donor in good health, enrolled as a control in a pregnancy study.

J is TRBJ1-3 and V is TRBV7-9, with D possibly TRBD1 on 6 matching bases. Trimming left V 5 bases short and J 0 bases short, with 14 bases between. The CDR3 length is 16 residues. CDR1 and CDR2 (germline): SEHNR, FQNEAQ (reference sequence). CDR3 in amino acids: CASSNDRTSSGNTIYF. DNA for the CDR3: TGTGCCAGCAGCAACGACAGGACCTCCTCTGGAAACACCATATATTTT.

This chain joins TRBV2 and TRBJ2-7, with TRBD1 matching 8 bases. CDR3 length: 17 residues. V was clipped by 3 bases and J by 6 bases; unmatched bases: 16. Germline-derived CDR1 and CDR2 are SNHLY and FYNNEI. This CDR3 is CASSENAFQGAGAEQYF. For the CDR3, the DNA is TGTGCCAGCAGTGAGAATGCCTTTCAGGGGGCTGGCGCCGAGCAGTACTTC.

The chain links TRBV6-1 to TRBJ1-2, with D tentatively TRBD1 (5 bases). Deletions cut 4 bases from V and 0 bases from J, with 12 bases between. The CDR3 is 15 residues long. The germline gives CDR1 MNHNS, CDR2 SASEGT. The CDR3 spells CASSVGQGPNYGYTF. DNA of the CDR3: TGTGCCAGCAGTGTTGGGCAGGGCCCTAACTATGGCTACACCTTC.

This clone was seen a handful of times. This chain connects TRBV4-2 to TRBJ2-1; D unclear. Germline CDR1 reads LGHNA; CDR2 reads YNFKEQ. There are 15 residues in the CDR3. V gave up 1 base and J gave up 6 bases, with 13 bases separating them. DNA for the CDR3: TGTGCCAGCAGCCAAGTCTTAGGTCACAGCAATGAGCAGTTCTTC. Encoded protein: CASSQVLGHSNEQFF.

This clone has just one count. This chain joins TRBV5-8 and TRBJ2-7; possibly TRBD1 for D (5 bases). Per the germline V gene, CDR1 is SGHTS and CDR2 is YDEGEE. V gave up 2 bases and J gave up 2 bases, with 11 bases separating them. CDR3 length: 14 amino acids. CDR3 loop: CASSLGGATYEQYF. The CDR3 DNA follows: TGTGCCAGCAGCTTAGGTGGGGCGACCTACGAGCAGTACTTC.

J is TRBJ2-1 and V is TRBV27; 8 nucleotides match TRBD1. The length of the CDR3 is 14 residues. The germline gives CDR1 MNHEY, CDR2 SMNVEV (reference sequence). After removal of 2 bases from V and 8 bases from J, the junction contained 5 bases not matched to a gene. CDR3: CASSLLDRVDEQFF. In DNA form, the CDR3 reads TGTGCCAGCAGTTTACTGGACAGGGTCGATGAGCAGTTCTTC.

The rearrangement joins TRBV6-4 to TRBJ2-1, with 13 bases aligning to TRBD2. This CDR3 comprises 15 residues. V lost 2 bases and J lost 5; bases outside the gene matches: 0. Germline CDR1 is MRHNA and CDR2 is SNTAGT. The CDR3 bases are TGTGCCAGCAGTGACGGGACTAGCGGGGACAATGAGCAGTTCTTC. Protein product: CASSDGTSGDNEQFF.

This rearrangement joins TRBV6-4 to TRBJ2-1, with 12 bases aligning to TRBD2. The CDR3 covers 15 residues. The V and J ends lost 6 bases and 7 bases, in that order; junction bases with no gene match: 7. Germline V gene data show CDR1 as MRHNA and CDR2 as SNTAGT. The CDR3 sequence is CASRTTSGGWNEQFF. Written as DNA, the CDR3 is TGTGCCAGCAGAACTACTAGCGGGGGGTGGAATGAGCAGTTCTTC.

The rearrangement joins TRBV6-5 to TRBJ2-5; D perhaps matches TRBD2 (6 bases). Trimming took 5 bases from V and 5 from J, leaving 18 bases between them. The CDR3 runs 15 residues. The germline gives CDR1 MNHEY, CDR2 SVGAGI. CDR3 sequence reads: CASSPSRPSEETQYF. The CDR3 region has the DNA TGTGCCAGCAGTCCCTCGCGCCCTAGCGAGGAGACCCAGTACTTC.

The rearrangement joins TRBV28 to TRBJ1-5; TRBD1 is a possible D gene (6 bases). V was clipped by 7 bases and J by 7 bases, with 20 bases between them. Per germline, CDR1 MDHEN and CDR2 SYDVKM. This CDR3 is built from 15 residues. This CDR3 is CASTLGGARGQPQHF. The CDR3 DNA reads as TGTGCCAGCACCCTAGGGGGGGCGCGAGGGCAGCCCCAGCATTTT.

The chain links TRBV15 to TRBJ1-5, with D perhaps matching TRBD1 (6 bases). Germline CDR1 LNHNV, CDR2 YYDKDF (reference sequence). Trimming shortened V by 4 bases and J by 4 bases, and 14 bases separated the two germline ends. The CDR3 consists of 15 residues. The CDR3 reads CATSTNTGWNQPQHF. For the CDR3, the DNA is TGTGCCACCAGCACTAATACAGGGTGGAATCAGCCCCAGCATTTT.

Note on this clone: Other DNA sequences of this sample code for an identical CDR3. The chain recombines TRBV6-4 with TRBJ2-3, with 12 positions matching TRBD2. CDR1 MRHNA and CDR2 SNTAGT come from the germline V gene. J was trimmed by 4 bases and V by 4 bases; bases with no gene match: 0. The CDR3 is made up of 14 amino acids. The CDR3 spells CASSGTSGADTQYF. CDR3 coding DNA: TGTGCCAGCAGTGGGACTAGCGGGGCAGATACGCAGTATTTT.

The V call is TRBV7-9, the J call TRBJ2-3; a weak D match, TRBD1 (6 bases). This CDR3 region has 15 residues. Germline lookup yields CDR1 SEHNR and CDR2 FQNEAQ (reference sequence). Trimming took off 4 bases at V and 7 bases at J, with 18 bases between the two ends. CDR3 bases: TGTGCCAGCAGCTACGCTACAGGGCTTAATCATACGCAGTATTTT. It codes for CASSYATGLNHTQYF.

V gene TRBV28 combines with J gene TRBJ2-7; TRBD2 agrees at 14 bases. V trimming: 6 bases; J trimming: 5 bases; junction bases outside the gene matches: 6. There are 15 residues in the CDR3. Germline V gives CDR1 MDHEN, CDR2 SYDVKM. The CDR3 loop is CASREGTSGSNEQYF. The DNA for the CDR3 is TGTGCCAGCAGGGAAGGGACTAGCGGGAGTAACGAGCAGTACTTC. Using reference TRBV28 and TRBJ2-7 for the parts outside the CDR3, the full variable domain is DVKVTQSSRYLVKRTGEKVFLECVQDMDHENMFWYRQDPGLGLRLIYFSYDVKMKEKGDIPEGYSVSREKKERFSLILESASTNQTSMYLCASREGTSGSNEQYFGPGTRLTVT.

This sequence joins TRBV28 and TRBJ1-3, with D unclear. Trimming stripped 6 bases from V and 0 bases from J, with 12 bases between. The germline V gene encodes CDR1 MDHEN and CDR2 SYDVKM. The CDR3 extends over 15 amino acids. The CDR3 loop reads CASSFAPTSGNTIYF. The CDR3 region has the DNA TGTGCCAGCAGCTTCGCCCCTACCTCTGGAAACACCATATATTTT.

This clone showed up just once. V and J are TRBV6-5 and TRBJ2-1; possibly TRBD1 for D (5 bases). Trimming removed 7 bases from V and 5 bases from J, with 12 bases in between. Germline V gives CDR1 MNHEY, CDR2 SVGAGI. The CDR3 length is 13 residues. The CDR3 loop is CASKPRANNEQFF. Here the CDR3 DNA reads TGTGCCAGCAAACCCAGGGCGAACAATGAGCAGTTCTTC.

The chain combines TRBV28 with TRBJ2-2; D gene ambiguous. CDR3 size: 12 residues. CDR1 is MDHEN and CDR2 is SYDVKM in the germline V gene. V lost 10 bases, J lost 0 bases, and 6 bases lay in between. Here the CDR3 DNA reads TGTGCCATCACACCGAACACCGGGGAGCTGTTTTTT. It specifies CAITPNTGELFF.

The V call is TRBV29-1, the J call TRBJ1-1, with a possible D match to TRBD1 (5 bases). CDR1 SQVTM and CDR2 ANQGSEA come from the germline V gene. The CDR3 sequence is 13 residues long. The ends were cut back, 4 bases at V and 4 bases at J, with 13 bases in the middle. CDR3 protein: CSVGGDTFTEAFF. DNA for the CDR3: TGCAGCGTTGGGGGGGATACTTTCACTGAAGCTTTCTTT.

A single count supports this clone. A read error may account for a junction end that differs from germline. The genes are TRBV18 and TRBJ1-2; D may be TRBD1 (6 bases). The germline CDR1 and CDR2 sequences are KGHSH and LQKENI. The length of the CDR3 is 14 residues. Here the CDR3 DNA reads TGTGCCGGCTCACCGGGGCAGGGGCGCTATGGCTACACCTTC. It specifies CAGSPGQGRYGYTF.

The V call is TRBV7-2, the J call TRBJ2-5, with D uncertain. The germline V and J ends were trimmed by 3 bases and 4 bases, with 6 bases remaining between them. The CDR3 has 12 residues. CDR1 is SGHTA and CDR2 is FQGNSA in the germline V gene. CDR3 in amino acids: CASSLGPETQYF. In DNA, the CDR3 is TGTGCCAGCAGCTTGGGCCCAGAGACCCAGTACTTC.

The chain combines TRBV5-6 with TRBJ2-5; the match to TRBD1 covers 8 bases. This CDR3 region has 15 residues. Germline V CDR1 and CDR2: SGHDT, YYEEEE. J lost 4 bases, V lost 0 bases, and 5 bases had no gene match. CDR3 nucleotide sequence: TGTGCCAGCAGCTTGGCGGGACAGGCACCAGAGACCCAGTACTTC. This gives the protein CASSLAGQAPETQYF.

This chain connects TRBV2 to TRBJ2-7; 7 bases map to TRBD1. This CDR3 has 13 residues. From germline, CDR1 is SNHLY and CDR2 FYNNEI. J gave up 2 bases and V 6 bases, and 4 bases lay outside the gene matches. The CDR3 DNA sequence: TGTGCCAGCAGAAACAGGGGTACCTACGAGCAGTACTTC. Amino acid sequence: CASRNRGTYEQYF.

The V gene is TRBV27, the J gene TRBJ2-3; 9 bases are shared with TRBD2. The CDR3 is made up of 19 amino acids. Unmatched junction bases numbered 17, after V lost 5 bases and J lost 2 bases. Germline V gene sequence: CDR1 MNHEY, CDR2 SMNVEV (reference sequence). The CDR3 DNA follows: TGTGCCAGCAGTCCTCACCCCTTGCTAGCGGGAAGTACCACAGATACGCAGTATTTT. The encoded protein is CASSPHPLLAGSTTDTQYF.

The CDR3 region is CASSLLSTDTQYF. The CDR3, as DNA: TGTGCCAGCAGTTTGCTAAGCACAGATACGCAGTATTTT. The V gene is TRBV27, the J gene TRBJ2-3; no reliable D call. CDR1 is MNHEY and CDR2 is SMNVEV in the germline V gene (reference sequence). The CDR3 is made up of 13 amino acids. V was cut by 3 bases and J by 0 bases, with 4 bases left in between.

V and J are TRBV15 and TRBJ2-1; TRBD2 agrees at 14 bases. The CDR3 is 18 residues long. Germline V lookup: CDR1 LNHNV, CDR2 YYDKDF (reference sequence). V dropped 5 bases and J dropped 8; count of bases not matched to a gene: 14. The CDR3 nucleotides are TGTGCCACCAGCCTAAAAAGGGGACTAGCGGGGGAGGGGGATGAGCAGTTCTTC. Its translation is CATSLKRGLAGEGDEQFF. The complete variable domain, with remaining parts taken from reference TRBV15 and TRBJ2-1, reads DAMVIQNPRYQVTQFGKPVTLSCSQTLNHNVMYWYQQKSSQAPKLLFHYYDKDFNNEADTPDNFQSRRPNTSFCFLDIRSPGLGDTAMYLCATSLKRGLAGEGDEQFFGPGTRLTVL.

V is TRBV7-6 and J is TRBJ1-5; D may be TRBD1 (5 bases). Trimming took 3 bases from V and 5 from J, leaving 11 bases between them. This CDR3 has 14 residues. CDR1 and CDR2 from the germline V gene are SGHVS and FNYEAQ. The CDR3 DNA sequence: TGTGCCAGCAGCTTGGGGCTCCCTGATCAGCCCCAGCATTTT. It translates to CASSLGLPDQPQHF.